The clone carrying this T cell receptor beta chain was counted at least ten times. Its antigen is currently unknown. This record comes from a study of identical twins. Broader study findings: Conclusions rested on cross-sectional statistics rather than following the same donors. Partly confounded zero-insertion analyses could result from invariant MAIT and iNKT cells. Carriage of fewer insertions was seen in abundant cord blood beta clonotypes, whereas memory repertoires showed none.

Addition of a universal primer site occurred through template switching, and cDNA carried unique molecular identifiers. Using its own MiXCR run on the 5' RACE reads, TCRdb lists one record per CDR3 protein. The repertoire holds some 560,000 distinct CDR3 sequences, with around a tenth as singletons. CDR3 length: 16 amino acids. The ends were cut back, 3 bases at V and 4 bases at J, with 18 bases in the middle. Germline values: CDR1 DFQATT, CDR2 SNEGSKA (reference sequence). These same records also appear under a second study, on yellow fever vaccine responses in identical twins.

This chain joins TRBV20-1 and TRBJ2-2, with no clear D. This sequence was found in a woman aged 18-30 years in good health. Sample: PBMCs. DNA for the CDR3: TGCAGTGCTAGCTCCCACGCGCGAGCGTCCACCGGGGAGCTGTTTTTT. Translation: CSASSHARASTGELFF.